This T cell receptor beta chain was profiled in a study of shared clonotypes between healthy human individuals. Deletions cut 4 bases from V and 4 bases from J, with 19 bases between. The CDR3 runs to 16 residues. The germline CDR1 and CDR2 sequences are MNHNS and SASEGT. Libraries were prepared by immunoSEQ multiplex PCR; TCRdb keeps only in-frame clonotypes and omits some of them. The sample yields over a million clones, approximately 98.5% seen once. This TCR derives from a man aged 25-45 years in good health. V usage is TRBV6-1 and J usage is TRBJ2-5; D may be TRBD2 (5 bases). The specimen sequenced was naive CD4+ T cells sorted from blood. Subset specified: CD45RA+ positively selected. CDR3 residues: CASSAAGLPVRETQYF. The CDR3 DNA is TGTGCCAGCAGTGCGGCTGGACTCCCAGTCCGAGAGACCCAGTACTTC.